The 7 T cell receptor beta chains reported below all come from one sample, sequenced in a study of blood T cells in healthy people across ages. For the second PCR, which ran for roughly 6 to 11 cycles, a sample-barcoded 5' primer and a J-beta primer mix were used. One entry per CDR3 protein results from TCRdb running MiXCR on the 5' RACE reads. The repertoire consists of some 760,000 distinct CDR3 sequences, with just under 25% occurring once and the leading ten covering 3% to 4.5%. The same sample was also used in a study of T cells of mothers and their children.

Source material: blood. The receptors derive from a boy between 5 and 17 years old in good health.

V gene TRBV28 combines with J gene TRBJ1-1; 9 bases are shared with TRBD1. V gave up 2 bases and J gave up 11 bases; unmatched junction bases: 3. The CDR3 consists of 12 residues. Germline CDR1 reads MDHEN; CDR2 reads SYDVKM. The CDR3 DNA follows: TGTGCCAGCAGTTTAACAGGGGGCGGTGCTTTCTTT. Its protein product is CASSLTGGGAFF.

A remark on this clonotype: The CDR3 end shows no conserved phenylalanine or tryptophan, and so a read error is likely. The V and J genes are TRBV4-1 and TRBJ2-1; 7 nucleotides agree with TRBD1. The CDR3 contains 14 residues. Trimming took 3 bases from V and 4 from J; bases not matched to a gene: 3. Looked up from germline, CDR1 is MGHRA and CDR2 is YSYEKL. The CDR3 loop reads CASSQKQGYNEQFL. The CDR3 nucleotides read TGCGCCAGCAGCCAGAAACAGGGGTACAATGAGCAGTTCCTC.

This clonotype has only a few counts. The chain combines TRBV24-1 with TRBJ2-3, with 7 bases that match TRBD2. The ends lost 3 bases at V and 11 bases at J; junction bases unmatched: 10. CDR1 is KGHDR and CDR2 is SFDVKD in the germline V gene. There are 14 residues in the CDR3. The CDR3 nucleotides are TGTGCCACCAGTGATCGGGGGGACTTCCGGGGGCAGTATTTT. Its protein product is CATSDRGDFRGQYF.

The chain carries TRBV7-8 and TRBJ2-2; unclear D gene. In germline, CDR1 is SGHVS, CDR2 FQNEAQ. This CDR3 comprises 16 residues. V shed 1 base and J shed 4 bases, with 13 bases lying between them. CDR3 nucleotide sequence: TGTGCCAGCAGCTTAGTCCTCGAGTCCCCCACCGGGGAGCTGTTTTTT. Its translation is CASSLVLESPTGELFF.

This clonotype was seen a handful of times. The rearrangement uses TRBV29-1 and TRBJ2-1, with a tentative D call TRBD1 (5 bases). Germline CDR1 SQVTM, CDR2 ANQGSEA. The CDR3 has 13 amino acids. Trimming left V 3 bases short and J 1 base short, with 7 bases between. The CDR3 loop reads CSVERQSYNEQFF. In DNA form, the CDR3 reads TGCAGCGTTGAGCGACAGTCCTACAATGAGCAGTTCTTC.

This clonotype was observed a handful of times. V and J are TRBV4-3 and TRBJ2-1; TRBD2 might be the D (6 bases). The J call is in doubt because the DNA end fits TRBJ2-7 better. Germline CDR1 LGHNA, CDR2 YSLEER. This CDR3 region has 14 residues. Written as DNA, the CDR3 is TGCGCCAGCAGCCAAGGGAGGGGAATAAACGAGCAGTACTTC. Amino acid sequence: CASSQGRGINEQYF.

The chain recombines TRBV7-9 with TRBJ1-1; no clear D. The ends were cut back, 3 bases at V and 7 bases at J, with 9 bases in the middle. CDR3 size: 12 residues. Per the germline V gene, CDR1 is SEHNR and CDR2 is FQNEAQ (reference sequence). The CDR3 here is CASSFGASEAFF. In DNA form, the CDR3 reads TGTGCCAGCAGCTTCGGAGCAAGTGAAGCTTTCTTT.